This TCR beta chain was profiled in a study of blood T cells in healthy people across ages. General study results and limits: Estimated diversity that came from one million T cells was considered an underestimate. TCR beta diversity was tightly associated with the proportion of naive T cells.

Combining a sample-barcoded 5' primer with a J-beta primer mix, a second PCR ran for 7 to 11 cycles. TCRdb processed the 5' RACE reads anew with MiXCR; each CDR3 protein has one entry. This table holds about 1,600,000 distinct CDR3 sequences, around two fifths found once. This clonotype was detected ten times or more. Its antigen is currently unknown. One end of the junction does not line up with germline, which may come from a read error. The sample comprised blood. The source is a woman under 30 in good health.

CDR3 amino acids: CASSRTASDFSGNTVYF. CDR3 DNA: TGTGCCAGCAGCCGGACAGCTTCGGACTTCTCTGGAAACACCGTATATTTT. This chain connects TRBV3-1 to TRBJ1-3; D is perhaps TRBD1 (6 bases). The CDR3 has 17 residues. Germline V gives CDR1 LGHDT, CDR2 YNNKEL (reference sequence). The full variable domain, rest sourced from reference TRBV3-1 and TRBJ1-3, is DTAVSQTPKYLVTQMGNDKSIKCEQNLGHDTMYWYKQDSKKFLKIMFSYNNKELIINETVPNRFSPKSPDKAHLNLHINSLELGDSAVYFCASSRTASDFSGNTVYFGEGSWLTVV.